This T cell receptor (beta chain) emerged from a study of T-cell memory formation after mild COVID-19. In the study overall: There were largely donor-specific TCR clusters. Whole-study results and caveats: Among contracting clones, CD4+ were mainly CM/EM and CD8+ enriched in EMRA.

TCRdb re-called the 5' RACE reads with MiXCR, one entry per CDR3 protein. This sample has over 400,000 distinct CDR3 sequences, with about 25% found just once. This clonotype came up a few times. Its cognate antigen is unknown. Germline trimming cut 5 bases from V and 4 bases from J; bases unmatched to any gene: 20. CDR3 length: 19 residues. Germline assignment: CDR1 SGHVS and CDR2 FQNEAQ. The clonotype originates from an adult woman who had mild COVID-19 (a few samples of this study predate the infection). Cell type and time point are not known. The rearrangement joins TRBV7-8 to TRBJ2-7; 10 bases are shared with TRBD2. Material for sequencing was PBMCs or a T cell subset sorted from them (not recorded which). CDR3 sequence reads: CASSLSSGTSEPRGYEQYF. The DNA of the CDR3 is TGTGCCAGCAGCCTGTCTAGTGGGACTAGCGAACCCCGAGGGTACGAGCAGTACTTC. Full variable domain (outside the CDR3, taken from reference TRBV7-8 and TRBJ2-7): GAGVSQSPRYKVAKRGQDVALRCDPISGHVSLFWYQQALGQGPEFLTYFQNEAQLDKSGLPSDRFFAERPEGSVSTLKIQRTQQEDSAVYLCASSLSSGTSEPRGYEQYFGPGTRLTVT.